The 27 T cell receptor beta chains below come from one sample, sequenced in a study of blood T cell repertoires in COVID-19. Some clones are missing from TCRdb's copy, which holds only in-frame ones; the method was immunoSEQ multiplex PCR. The table includes about 200,000 clones, around 81% detected once. What was sequenced was peripheral blood. The receptors originated from a woman in her seventies with acute or convalescent COVID-19.

This CDR3 reads CASTLLASGTGELFF. The DNA for the CDR3 is TGTGCCAGCACCCTACTAGCTTCGGGGACCGGGGAGCTGTTTTTT. The chain employs TRBV5-6 and TRBJ2-2; possible D gene TRBD2, 6 bases. Trimming cost V 6 bases and J 5 bases, with 17 bases left between them. This CDR3 comprises 15 residues. Germline lookup yields CDR1 SGHDT and CDR2 YYEEEE.

A few counts support this clone. The J gene is TRBJ1-1, the V gene TRBV10-3; weak D call: TRBD1 (5 bases). In germline, CDR1 is ENHRY, CDR2 SYGVKD. This CDR3 is 15 amino acids long. V was clipped by 2 bases and J by 0 bases, with 10 bases between them. In DNA form, the CDR3 reads TGTGCCATCAGTGAGACCCCCAGGGTGAACACTGAAGCTTTCTTT. This sequence encodes CAISETPRVNTEAFF.

This clone occurred a few times. This CDR3 is CAIRNTGDNSPLHF. CDR3 bases: TGTGCCATCAGAAACACAGGGGACAATTCACCCCTCCACTTT. V is TRBV10-3 and J is TRBJ1-6; 7 bases are a match to TRBD1. Germline CDR1 is ENHRY and CDR2 is SYGVKD. CDR3 length: 14 residues. Losses at the gene ends were 6 bases for V and 7 bases for J; bases not matched to a gene: 6.

The rearrangement joins TRBV5-6 to TRBJ2-1; 12 bases match TRBD2. Germline CDR1 is SGHDT and CDR2 is YYEEEE. This CDR3 contains 14 residues. V was pared by 4 bases and J by 7 bases, with 3 bases of the junction left unmatched. The CDR3 reads CASSRLAGDNEQFF. CDR3 in DNA: TGTGCCAGCAGCAGACTAGCGGGAGATAATGAGCAGTTCTTC.

At least ten counts were recorded for this clone. Other DNA sequences within the sample encode an identical CDR3. The V and J genes are TRBV7-3 and TRBJ2-1; possible D gene TRBD2, 6 bases. V lost 5 bases and J lost 2, with 10 bases in between. Germline V gene lookup returns CDR1 SGHTA and CDR2 FQGTGA. This CDR3 is 14 amino acids long. The DNA for the CDR3 is TGTGCCAGCAGCCAGGGACTGGCCTACAATGAGCAGTTCTTC. This sequence encodes CASSQGLAYNEQFF.

This sequence joins TRBV19 and TRBJ2-2; 7 bases match TRBD1. Germline CDR1 LNHDA, CDR2 SQIVND (reference sequence). Trimming removed 7 bases from V and 5 bases from J; junction bases left unmatched: 7. CDR3 length: 14 amino acids. The CDR3, as DNA: TGTGCCAGTAATACAGGGGAACGGACCGGGGAGCTGTTTTTT. Residues: CASNTGERTGELFF. Full variable domain (missing parts from reference TRBV19 and TRBJ2-2): DGGITQSPKYLFRKEGQNVTLSCEQNLNHDAMYWYRQDPGQGLRLIYYSQIVNDFQKGDIAEGYSVSREKKESFPLTVTSAQKNPTAFYLCASNTGERTGELFFGEGSRLTVL.

This clone was counted between two and nine times. V usage is TRBV5-6 and J usage is TRBJ1-6; 8 bases map to TRBD1. CDR3 length: 15 amino acids. With 4 bases clipped from V and 12 bases from J, the junction kept 12 bases outside the gene matches. Germline V lookup: CDR1 SGHDT, CDR2 YYEEEE. This CDR3 reads CASSQVPGTGLPLHF. CDR3 bases: TGTGCCAGCAGCCAAGTCCCGGGGACAGGCCTACCCCTCCACTTT.

The V and J genes are TRBV4-1 and TRBJ2-5; D not resolved. CDR3 length equals 14 residues. V lost 2 bases, J lost 0 bases, and 7 bases lay in between. Germline values: CDR1 MGHRA, CDR2 YSYEKL. DNA for the CDR3: TGCGCCAGCAGCCAACGACACAACCAAGAGACCCAGTACTTC. Its translation is CASSQRHNQETQYF.

The chain joins TRBV5-1 to TRBJ2-2; D ambiguous. This CDR3 region has 13 residues. V was pared by 0 bases and J by 5 bases, with 5 bases between. Germline loops: CDR1 SGHRS, CDR2 YFSETQ. The CDR3 sequence: CASSLGETGELFF. CDR3 nucleotide sequence: TGCGCCAGCAGCTTGGGAGAAACCGGGGAGCTGTTTTTT.

This chain uses TRBV5-6 with TRBJ1-3; tentative D call: TRBD1 (6 bases). Germline V gene sequence: CDR1 SGHDT, CDR2 YYEEEE. The CDR3 has 16 amino acids. Between the trimmed V and J ends, which lost 4 bases and 0 bases, there was a span of 14 bases. The DNA for the CDR3 is TGTGCCAGCAGCCGTAGACAGGCCCTCTCTGGAAACACCATATATTTT. Protein: CASSRRQALSGNTIYF.

Comment on this clone: This same CDR3 is encoded by further DNA sequences in the sample. The chain uses TRBV5-1 and TRBJ2-7; the match to TRBD2 covers 13 bases. CDR3 length equals 14 residues. The J segment lost 4 bases and the V segment lost 3 bases, leaving 1 base of the junction unmatched. The V gene's germline CDR1 is SGHRS and CDR2 YFSETQ. The DNA for the CDR3 is TGCGCCAGCAGCTGGACTAGCGGGAGTTACGAGCAGTACTTC. Its protein product is CASSWTSGSYEQYF. The variable domain in full, completed from reference TRBV5-1 and TRBJ2-7, reads KAGVTQTPRYLIKTRGQQVTLSCSPISGHRSVSWYQQTPGQGLQFLFEYFSETQRNKGNFPGRFSGRQFSNSRSEMNVSTLELGDSALYLCASSWTSGSYEQYFGPGTRLTVT.

This clone was counted between two and nine times. This chain uses TRBV18 with TRBJ1-4; D unclear. This CDR3 contains 14 residues. V was shortened by 3 bases and J by 5 bases, with 10 bases between the two germline ends. CDR1 KGHSH and CDR2 LQKENI come from the germline V gene. The DNA of the CDR3 is TGTGCCAGCTCACCGGAGGCGGGGAATGAAAAACTGTTTTTT. Translating gives CASSPEAGNEKLFF.

Remarks on this clone: An end of the junction does not agree with germline; a read error may underlie this. This rearrangement joins TRBV3-1 (or the pseudogene TRBV3-2) to TRBJ2-7; perhaps TRBD2 as D (7 bases). The CDR3 sequence is 15 residues long. Germline V gene lookup returns CDR1 LGHDT and CDR2 YNNKEL (reference sequence). In DNA, the CDR3 is TGTGCCAGCAGCCCCCGAGGCGGGGGCACCTACGGGCAGTACTTC. Translation gives CASSPRGGGTYGQYF.

The table lists this clone with a count of one. The chain links TRBV7-9 to TRBJ2-3; 9 bases are shared with TRBD2. Germline-derived CDR1 and CDR2 are SEHNR and FQNEAQ (reference sequence). The CDR3 spans 18 residues. After removal of 1 base from V and 3 bases from J, the junction contained 11 bases not matched to a gene. The CDR3 DNA reads TGTGCCAGCAGCTTAGGGCGCGGGAGGGCCGAAGAAACAGATACGCAGTATTTT. This sequence encodes CASSLGRGRAEETDTQYF.

The rearrangement uses TRBV6-5 and TRBJ2-5, with TRBD1 identical over 8 bases. Trimming cost V 9 bases and J 5 bases; bases outside gene matches: 14. Germline loops: CDR1 MNHEY, CDR2 SVGAGI. This CDR3 is 15 amino acids long. The CDR3 loop is CASSRDRPQGETQYF. CDR3 DNA: TGTGCCAGTTCCCGGGACAGGCCTCAGGGGGAGACCCAGTACTTC.

This clone was recorded only once. V and J are TRBV7-2 and TRBJ1-1, with 8 bases lining up with TRBD1. CDR1 and CDR2 from the germline V gene are SGHTA and FQGNSA. Trimming at V came to 5 bases and at J to 6 bases, leaving 11 bases not matched to a gene. This CDR3 region has 15 residues. The CDR3, as DNA: TGTGCCAGCAGCCTATTAGGGCAGGGGGCCTCTGAAGCTTTCTTT. Encoded protein: CASSLLGQGASEAFF.

This chain connects TRBV4-2 to TRBJ2-7; tentative D call: TRBD1 (6 bases). Germline CDR1 LGHNA, CDR2 YNFKEQ. V was trimmed by 1 base and J by 6 bases, leaving 16 bases between them. The CDR3 sequence is 15 residues long. As DNA, the CDR3 is TGTGCCAGCAGCCAAGGCTCAGGGGACGCCGGCGAGCAGTACTTC. Translating gives CASSQGSGDAGEQYF.

This sequence joins TRBV12-3 or TRBV12-4 and TRBJ1-5; the match to TRBD1 covers 7 bases. The CDR3 has 11 residues. With 5 bases clipped from V and 15 bases from J, the junction kept 7 bases outside the gene matches. CDR3 loop: CASSQGGPTHF. DNA for the CDR3: TGTGCCAGCAGTCAAGGGGGCCCCACGCATTTT.

This clone came up a few times. CDR3 coding DNA: TGTGCCAGCAGCCCGACTAGCGGTCACCCTACAGATACGCAGTATTTT. Translation: CASSPTSGHPTDTQYF. The chain carries TRBV3-1 (or the pseudogene TRBV3-2) and TRBJ2-3; 9 bases map to TRBD2. CDR1 and CDR2 (germline): LGHDT, YNNKEL (reference sequence). V lost 4 bases, J lost 3 bases, and 8 bases stayed unmatched. The CDR3 sequence is 16 residues long.

The chain links TRBV3-1 (or the pseudogene TRBV3-2) to TRBJ1-6; possibly TRBD1 for D (6 bases). This CDR3 comprises 14 residues. Germline values: CDR1 LGHDT, CDR2 YNNKEL (reference sequence). Trimming removed 4 bases from V and 4 bases from J, with 8 bases in between. CDR3 loop: CASSLGHYNSPLHF. Written as DNA, the CDR3 is TGTGCCAGCAGCCTGGGACATTATAATTCACCCCTCCACTTT.

The chain has TRBV6-5 and TRBJ2-7; TRBD1 aligns across 10 bases. The ends lost 8 bases at V and 3 bases at J; junction bases unmatched: 10. CDR1 and CDR2 from the germline V gene are MNHEY and SVGAGI. The CDR3 sequence is 15 residues long. The CDR3 loop is CASEETGGGGYEQYF. The CDR3 region has the DNA TGTGCCAGCGAGGAGACAGGGGGCGGTGGCTACGAGCAGTACTTC.

This clone turned up a few times. This chain connects TRBV5-8 to TRBJ1-2, with D unresolved. Germline V gene sequence: CDR1 SGHTS, CDR2 YDEGEE. The CDR3 is made up of 13 amino acids. Trimming removed 10 bases from V and 5 bases from J, with 18 bases in between. DNA of the CDR3: TGTGCCTCTCTCCGGGGATTTGGGTATGGCTACACCTTC. Protein sequence: CASLRGFGYGYTF.

This clone occurred a few times. The V gene is TRBV2, the J gene TRBJ1-2; 12 bases are shared with TRBD1. The V gene's germline CDR1 is SNHLY and CDR2 FYNNEI. The CDR3 runs 15 residues. Trimming removed 4 bases from V and 6 bases from J; junction bases left unmatched: 6. The CDR3 DNA reads TGTGCCAGCAGTGTGATGGGACAGGGGGCCAATGGCTACACCTTC. Its protein is CASSVMGQGANGYTF.

The rearrangement links TRBV19 to TRBJ2-1, with TRBD2 matching over 14 bases. Germline CDR1 is LNHDA and CDR2 is SQIVND (reference sequence). Trimming cost V 4 bases and J 10 bases; bases outside gene matches: 6. This CDR3 spans 15 amino acids. CDR3 amino acids: CASSTGLAGVREQFF. CDR3 DNA: TGTGCCAGTAGTACGGGACTAGCGGGAGTGCGCGAGCAGTTCTTC.

The V call is TRBV30, the J call TRBJ2-1, with D possibly TRBD2 on 6 matching bases. V lost 3 bases, J lost 0 bases, and 12 bases lay in between. Germline-derived CDR1 and CDR2 are GTSNPN and SVGIG (reference sequence). CDR3 length: 15 amino acids. The CDR3 region has the DNA TGTGCCTGGAGGCTAGCGCTAAGCTCCTACAATGAGCAGTTCTTC. Protein: CAWRLALSSYNEQFF.

The chain links TRBV12-2 to TRBJ2-1; the DNA was not used to check the table's D call, TRBD2. TRBV12-2 is annotated as a pseudogene. CDR3 length: 17 residues. The CDR3 region has the DNA TGTGCAAGTCGTTTCCATCCGCGAGAAAGCTCCTACAATGAGCAGTTCTTC. It is translated as CASRFHPRESSYNEQFF.

The chain has TRBV6-5 and TRBJ2-3, with 12 bases identical to TRBD2. There are 15 residues in the CDR3. Per germline, CDR1 MNHEY and CDR2 SVGAGI. V lost 8 bases, J lost 3 bases, and 6 bases stayed unmatched. The CDR3 DNA follows: TGTGCCAGCCGACTAGCGGGAGTGCAGACAGATACGCAGTATTTT. Amino acids: CASRLAGVQTDTQYF.